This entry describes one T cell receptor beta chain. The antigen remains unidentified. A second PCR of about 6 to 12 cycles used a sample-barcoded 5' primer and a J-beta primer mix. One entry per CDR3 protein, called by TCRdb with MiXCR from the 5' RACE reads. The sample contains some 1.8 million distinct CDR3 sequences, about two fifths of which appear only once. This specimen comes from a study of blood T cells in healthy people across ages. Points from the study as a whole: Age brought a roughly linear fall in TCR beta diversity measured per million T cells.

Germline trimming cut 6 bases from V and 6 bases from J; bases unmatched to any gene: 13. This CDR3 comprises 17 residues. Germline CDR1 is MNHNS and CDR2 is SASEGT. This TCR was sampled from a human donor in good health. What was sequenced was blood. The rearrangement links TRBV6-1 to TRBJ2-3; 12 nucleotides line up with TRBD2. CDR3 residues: CASRWQGLAGYPDTQYF. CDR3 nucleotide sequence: TGTGCCAGCAGGTGGCAGGGACTAGCGGGCTACCCCGATACGCAGTATTTT.